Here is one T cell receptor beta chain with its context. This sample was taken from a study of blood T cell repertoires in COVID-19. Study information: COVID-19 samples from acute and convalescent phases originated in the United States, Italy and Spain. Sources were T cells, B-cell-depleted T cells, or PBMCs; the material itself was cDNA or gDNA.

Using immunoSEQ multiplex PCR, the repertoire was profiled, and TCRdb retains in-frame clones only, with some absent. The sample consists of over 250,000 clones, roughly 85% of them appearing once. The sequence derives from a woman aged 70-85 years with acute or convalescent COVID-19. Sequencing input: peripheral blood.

The CDR3 nucleotides read TGTGCCAGCAGGGAGAACCTGGGGGGGGTTTTCCCCCAGCATTTT. It yields the protein CASRENLGGVFPQHF. The chain is built from TRBV2 and TRBJ1-5; TRBD1 might be the D (5 bases). V was trimmed by 6 bases and J by 10 bases, leaving 22 bases between them. The CDR3 covers 15 residues. CDR1 and CDR2 from the germline V gene are SNHLY and FYNNEI.